These 17 T cell receptor beta chains originate from one sample sequenced in a study of T cell repertoires in cytomegalovirus infection. A single record per CDR3 protein comes from TCRdb applying MiXCR to the reads. The sample holds approximately 350,000 distinct CDR3 sequences, just under 35% seen once. Antigens for these TCRs are unknown. The starting material was cultured PBMCs, obtained from culture after CMV antigen stimulation. These receptors originate from a human donor in good health (CMV status not recorded). Some clones in this sample may be carry-over from other donors' samples.

The chain is built from TRBV7-8 and TRBJ2-1; TRBD1 matches 9 bases. CDR3 length: 13 amino acids. Trimming removed 6 bases from V and 6 bases from J; junction bases left unmatched: 3. Germline lookup yields CDR1 SGHVS and CDR2 FQNEAQ. CDR3 sequence (DNA): TGTGCCAGCAGACCGGGACAGGGCAATGAGCAGTTCTTC. It encodes CASRPGQGNEQFF.

This clonotype was seen at least ten times. This sequence joins TRBV7-2 and TRBJ2-5; D is ambiguous. Germline values: CDR1 SGHTA, CDR2 FQGNSA. The V end was cut by 2 bases, the J end by 0 bases, with 7 bases between. The CDR3 contains 14 residues. The chain's CDR3 is CASSLLLNQETQYF. The DNA for the CDR3 is TGTGCCAGCAGCTTACTCCTCAACCAAGAGACCCAGTACTTC.

V is TRBV10-3 and J is TRBJ2-1, with 15 bases identical to TRBD2. Trimming removed 8 bases from V and 1 base from J; junction bases left unmatched: 3. This CDR3 has 16 amino acids. Germline CDR1 reads ENHRY; CDR2 reads SYGVKD. DNA for the CDR3: TGTGCCATCGCGGGACTAGCGGGAGGTTCCTACAATGAGCAGTTCTTC. Protein sequence: CAIAGLAGGSYNEQFF.

The chain carries TRBV2 and TRBJ2-7; no clear D. The V end was cut by 6 bases, the J end by 1 base, with 16 bases between. The CDR3 is 15 amino acids. CDR1 SNHLY and CDR2 FYNNEI come from the germline V gene. CDR3 bases: TGTGCCAGCAGCGAGACCGGGCCGCCATCCTACGAGCAGTACTTC. Protein: CASSETGPPSYEQYF.

This clonotype appeared a few times. The chain combines TRBV6-6 with TRBJ2-7, with 12 bases that match TRBD2. Germline V gene sequence: CDR1 MNHNY, CDR2 SVGAGI (reference sequence). This CDR3 is built from 15 residues. V lost 4 bases, J lost 5 bases, and 6 bases stayed unmatched. CDR3 protein: CASSSTSGRLDEQYV. The CDR3, as DNA: TGTGCCAGCAGTTCGACTAGCGGGAGACTGGACGAGCAGTACGTC.

V and J are TRBV19 and TRBJ1-1; D is unresolved. Per the germline V gene, CDR1 is LNHDA and CDR2 is SQIVND (reference sequence). The CDR3 extends over 13 amino acids. V was cut by 5 bases and J by 1 base, with 8 bases left in between. CDR3 in DNA: TGTGCCAGTAGTTCCCTTGGGAACACTGAAGCTTTCTTT. Its translation is CASSSLGNTEAFF.

A note on this clonotype: The junction shows a germline mismatch at one end, possibly a read error. The rearrangement links TRBV4-1 to TRBJ1-5; D is perhaps TRBD1 (6 bases). The CDR3 consists of 14 residues. CDR1 is MGHRA, CDR2 YSYEKL, per germline. CDR3 sequence (DNA): TGTGCCAGCAGCCAACGACAGGGCAATCAGCCCCAGCATTTT. This encodes CASSQRQGNQPQHF.

CDR3 region: CASRRGQTQYF. The CDR3 DNA sequence: TGTGCCAGCAGGAGGGGGCAGACCCAGTACTTC. The chain has TRBV6-2 or TRBV6-3 and TRBJ2-5; 7 bases line up with TRBD1. V was pared by 6 bases and J by 6 bases, with 1 base of the junction left unmatched. The germline V gene has CDR1 MNHEY and CDR2 SVGEGT. The CDR3 is made up of 11 amino acids.

This clonotype has at least ten counts. The chain uses TRBV7-2 and TRBJ2-7; no clear D. CDR3 size: 13 residues. The germline V gene has CDR1 SGHTA and CDR2 FQGNSA. The germline V and J ends were trimmed by 5 bases and 0 bases, with 8 bases remaining between them. For the CDR3, the DNA is TGTGCCAGCAGCCCCCCTGGCTCCTACGAGCAGTACGTC. As protein: CASSPPGSYEQYV.

In this sample, this clonotype turned up many times. The chain has TRBV6-1 and TRBJ1-5, with 7 bases aligning to TRBD1. The CDR3 consists of 14 residues. Germline V gene sequence: CDR1 MNHNS, CDR2 SASEGT. Trimming removed 2 bases from V and 7 bases from J; junction bases left unmatched: 5. The CDR3 DNA is TGTGCCAGCAGTGAAACGACAGGGCGACAGCCCCAGCATTTT. Translated: CASSETTGRQPQHF.

A few counts support this clonotype. V and J are TRBV7-2 and TRBJ1-5; tentative D call: TRBD1 (6 bases). Germline V gene lookup returns CDR1 SGHTA and CDR2 FQGNSA. Trimming left V 2 bases short and J 5 bases short, with 10 bases between. CDR3 length equals 14 residues. CDR3: CASSLRAGDQPQHF. The CDR3 DNA reads TGTGCCAGCAGCTTAAGGGCAGGGGATCAGCCCCAGCATTTT. Filled out from reference TRBV7-2 and TRBJ1-5, the complete variable domain reads GAGVSQSPSNKVTEKGKDVELRCDPISGHTALYWYRQSLGQGLEFLIYFQGNSAPDKSGLPSDRFSAERTGGSVSTLTIQRTQQEDSAVYLCASSLRAGDQPQHFGDGTRLSIL.

The gene calls are TRBV20-1 and TRBJ1-2, with D possibly matching TRBD1 (5 bases). The CDR3 totals 10 residues. Trimming took 6 bases from V and 8 from J, leaving 10 bases between them. CDR1 DFQATT and CDR2 SNEGSKA come from the germline V gene (reference sequence). Here the CDR3 DNA reads TGCAGTGCCAGGGTTAACGGCTACACCTTC. This gives the protein CSARVNGYTF.

This CDR3 reads CASSQLTMDTEAFF. In DNA, the CDR3 is TGCGCCAGCAGCCAACTTACAATGGACACTGAAGCTTTCTTT. V is TRBV4-3 and J is TRBJ1-1; D is undetermined. Germline lookup yields CDR1 LGHNA and CDR2 YSLEER. With 2 bases removed from V and 3 bases from J, the gap between germline ends came to 10 bases. CDR3 length equals 14 residues.

The chain uses TRBV7-2 and TRBJ2-5, with 8 bases that match TRBD2. V trimming: 0 bases; J trimming: 1 base; junction bases outside the gene matches: 1. This CDR3 comprises 15 residues. Germline V gene lookup returns CDR1 SGHTA and CDR2 FQGNSA. The CDR3 here is CASSLASGAQETQYF. CDR3 in DNA: TGTGCCAGCAGCTTAGCTAGCGGGGCCCAAGAGACCCAGTACTTC.

This clonotype turned up a few times. The chain employs TRBV27 and TRBJ1-1, with 8 bases aligning to TRBD1. The CDR3 extends over 13 amino acids. Germline CDR1 is MNHEY and CDR2 is SMNVEV (reference sequence). The V and J ends lost 6 bases and 5 bases, in that order; junction bases with no gene match: 5. This CDR3 is CASSHRGSTEAFF. The CDR3 DNA follows: TGTGCCAGCAGCCACAGGGGGTCGACTGAAGCTTTCTTT.

This clonotype occurred a few times. The chain links TRBV28 to TRBJ1-1; 7 bases are a match to TRBD1. V dropped 10 bases and J dropped 2; count of bases not matched to a gene: 16. Looked up from germline, CDR1 is MDHEN and CDR2 is SYDVKM. The CDR3 loop spans 16 amino acids. The CDR3 DNA follows: TGTGCCACCGCCTCCGCGGGGCAGGGGGTTAACACTGAAGCTTTCTTT. Encoded protein: CATASAGQGVNTEAFF.

The V and J genes are TRBV3-1 and TRBJ1-3; no clear D. From germline, CDR1 is LGHDT and CDR2 YNNKEL (reference sequence). The V gene lost 1 base and the J gene lost 1 base, with 17 bases spanning the gap. The CDR3 consists of 18 residues. CDR3 protein: CASSQGTRSRHSGNTIYF. CDR3 bases: TGTGCCAGCAGCCAAGGAACGAGGAGTCGGCATTCTGGAAACACCATATATTTT.